These 24 T cell receptor beta chains were sequenced from one sample in a study of T cell responses to AZD1222 COVID-19 vaccine. Assay used: immunoSEQ multiplex PCR; TCRdb lists only in-frame clones, some missing. Among more than 75,000 clones listed, approximately 87% were seen once. The source was peripheral blood, collected on day 0 of AZD1222 vaccination. The receptors originated from an adult in good health.

As DNA, the CDR3 is TGTGCCAGCAGTTCAGGGGGGGCTGGCGCCGGGGAGCTGTTTTTT. Translated, it gives CASSSGGAGAGELFF. The V and J genes are TRBV28 and TRBJ2-2, with D perhaps assigned TRBD1 or TRBD2 (7 bases each). Germline CDR1 is MDHEN and CDR2 is SYDVKM. The ends were cut back, 4 bases at V and 6 bases at J, with 15 bases in the middle. The CDR3 sequence is 15 residues long.

This chain joins TRBV19 and TRBJ2-7; TRBD1 might be the D (6 bases). CDR1 and CDR2 (germline): LNHDA, SQIVND (reference sequence). Trimming pared 7 bases from V and 5 bases from J, leaving 15 bases between. The CDR3 has 13 amino acids. The CDR3 nucleotides read TGTGCCAGTATCTCACAGGGTAGAAACGAGCAGTACTTC. This codes for CASISQGRNEQYF.

The chain joins TRBV5-1 to TRBJ2-2; 8 positions agree with TRBD2. V gave up 2 bases and J gave up 2 bases; unmatched junction bases: 11. Germline V gene lookup returns CDR1 SGHRS and CDR2 YFSETQ. The CDR3 is made up of 18 amino acids. The CDR3 region has the DNA TGCGCCAGCAGCTTAGAACTAGCGGTCGGCGGAAACACCGGGGAGCTGTTTTTT. It encodes CASSLELAVGGNTGELFF.

The chain uses TRBV16 and TRBJ1-1; D remains ambiguous. The CDR3 is made up of 14 amino acids. Germline V lookup: CDR1 KGHSY, CDR2 FQNENV. V was shortened by 0 bases and J by 4 bases, with 9 bases between the two germline ends. CDR3 DNA sequence: TGTGCCAGCAGCCAATCCACAGTGGGCACTGAAGCTTTCTTT. Translating it yields CASSQSTVGTEAFF.

The chain joins TRBV5-1 to TRBJ2-1, with D tentatively TRBD1 or TRBD2 (5 bases each). Germline values: CDR1 SGHRS, CDR2 YFSETQ. This CDR3 has 12 residues. V shed 3 bases and J shed 10 bases, with 11 bases lying between them. Written as DNA, the CDR3 is TGCGCCAGCAGCTCCCAGGGACGCGAGCAGTTCTTC. This translates into CASSSQGREQFF.

The chain recombines TRBV6-5 with TRBJ1-4; D call uncertain. V was shortened by 0 bases and J by 11 bases, with 10 bases between the two germline ends. From germline, CDR1 is MNHEY and CDR2 SVGAGI. This CDR3 has 13 amino acids. The chain's CDR3 is CASSYSTMNKLFF. The CDR3 DNA sequence: TGTGCCAGCAGTTACTCAACCATGAACAAACTGTTTTTT.

CDR3 amino acids: CASSPRAPGQEAGELFF. For the CDR3, the DNA is TGTGCCAGCAGCCCCAGGGCCCCGGGGCAAGAAGCCGGGGAGCTGTTTTTT. The chain joins TRBV5-4 to TRBJ2-2, with D perhaps matching TRBD1 or TRBD2 (5 bases each). V was pared by 4 bases and J by 6 bases, with 22 bases between. There are 17 residues in the CDR3. Germline V gene data show CDR1 as SGHNT and CDR2 as YYREEE (reference sequence).

The rearrangement links TRBV7-2 to TRBJ2-1; the match to TRBD2 covers 10 bases. The V gene's germline CDR1 is SGHTA and CDR2 FQGNSA. CDR3 length: 16 residues. With 1 base clipped from V and 8 bases from J, the junction kept 8 bases outside the gene matches. CDR3 sequence (DNA): TGTGCCAGCAGCTTAGAAGCGGGAGGGGCCGGGTATGAGCAGTTCTTC. This translates into CASSLEAGGAGYEQFF.

This clone appeared a few times. The genes are TRBV7-2 and TRBJ1-6; no definite D call. The CDR3 is made up of 17 amino acids. Looked up from germline, CDR1 is SGHTA and CDR2 is FQGNSA. V was clipped by 5 bases and J by 0 bases, with 14 bases between them. In nucleotides, the CDR3 is TGTGCCAGCAGCCAGCCGAGGGCGAGCTCCTATAATTCACCCCTCCACTTT. Translated, it gives CASSQPRASSYNSPLHF.

V gene TRBV13 combines with J gene TRBJ2-7; TRBD1 or TRBD2 may be the D gene (5 bases each). The V gene's germline CDR1 is PRHDT and CDR2 FYEKMQ (reference sequence). Trimming shortened V by 3 bases and J by 6 bases, and 15 bases separated the two germline ends. The CDR3 is made up of 14 amino acids. CDR3 DNA: TGTGCCAGCAGCTTTCGGGGCTCCGCCCCCGAGCAGTACTTC. It encodes CASSFRGSAPEQYF. The full variable domain, its missing parts supplied by reference TRBV13 and TRBJ2-7, is AAGVIQSPRHLIKEKRETATLKCYPIPRHDTVYWYQQGPGQDPQFLISFYEKMQSDKGSIPDRFSAQQFSDYHSELNMSSLELGDSALYFCASSFRGSAPEQYFGPGTRLTVT.

The V gene is TRBV5-4, the J gene TRBJ2-2; 10 positions agree with TRBD2. The CDR3 totals 18 residues. J was trimmed by 0 bases and V by 1 base; bases with no gene match: 6. Germline CDR1 SGHNT, CDR2 YYREEE (reference sequence). CDR3: CASSLSSLAGANTGELFF. CDR3 DNA: TGTGCCAGCAGCTTGAGTAGCCTAGCGGGAGCGAACACCGGGGAGCTGTTTTTT.

The genes are TRBV5-6 and TRBJ2-7; unclear D gene. Trimming removed 0 bases at V and 1 base at J, with 5 bases between. The CDR3 sequence is 13 residues long. Germline assignment: CDR1 SGHDT and CDR2 YYEEEE. The CDR3 region has the DNA TGTGCCAGCAGCTTGGGCAGTTCCTACGAGCAGTACTTC. Its translation: CASSLGSSYEQYF.

The J gene is TRBJ1-1, the V gene TRBV7-9, with D maybe TRBD1 (5 bases). This CDR3 is 16 amino acids long. V lost 5 bases to trimming and J lost 1 base, with 17 bases between them. Per germline, CDR1 SEHNR and CDR2 FQNEAQ (reference sequence). This chain's CDR3 is CASSPTRGGSNTEAFF. The CDR3 DNA sequence: TGTGCCAGCAGCCCGACCCGGGGGGGGTCGAACACTGAAGCTTTCTTT.

The chain links TRBV4-1 to TRBJ2-7; maybe TRBD2 (6 bases). Germline-derived CDR1 and CDR2 are MGHRA and YSYEKL. This CDR3 has 14 residues. Trimming left V 4 bases short and J 2 bases short, with 12 bases between. CDR3 DNA sequence: TGCGCCAGCAGCCTAGGCTCTAGCGCCTACGAGCAGTACTTC. This sequence encodes CASSLGSSAYEQYF.

This CDR3 reads CASSFSGTSGMGGTDTQYF. The CDR3 DNA sequence: TGCGCCAGCAGCTTCTCCGGGACTAGCGGGATGGGTGGGACAGATACGCAGTATTTT. The V gene is TRBV5-1, the J gene TRBJ2-3, with 13 bases aligning to TRBD2. Trimming took 2 bases from V and 3 from J; bases not matched to a gene: 12. This CDR3 contains 19 residues. Germline V gives CDR1 SGHRS, CDR2 YFSETQ.

The chain has TRBV7-9 and TRBJ2-5; 8 bases line up with TRBD2. The CDR3 totals 12 residues. The germline V gene has CDR1 SEHNR and CDR2 FQNEAQ (reference sequence). The V and J ends lost 8 bases and 6 bases, in that order; junction bases with no gene match: 5. CDR3 DNA sequence: TGTGCCAGCTTCGGGGGGGACAAGACCCAGTACTTC. It encodes CASFGGDKTQYF.

The chain is built from TRBV3-1 (or the pseudogene TRBV3-2) and TRBJ1-3; 9 nucleotides align to TRBD1. CDR1 LGHDT and CDR2 YNNKEL come from the germline V gene (reference sequence). The CDR3 is 16 residues long. V trimming: 0 bases; J trimming: 5 bases; junction bases outside the gene matches: 5. The CDR3 here is CASSQDPGQGRNTIYF. CDR3 DNA: TGTGCCAGCAGCCAAGACCCGGGACAGGGCCGAAACACCATATATTTT.

The chain combines TRBV10-3 with TRBJ2-6, with D hard to call. CDR3 size: 16 residues. Germline V lookup: CDR1 ENHRY, CDR2 SYGVKD. Trimming shortened V by 0 bases and J by 4 bases, and 10 bases separated the two germline ends. The CDR3 spells CAISESIPGGANVLTF. The CDR3 DNA reads as TGTGCCATCAGTGAGTCGATCCCTGGGGGGGCCAACGTCCTGACTTTC.

This chain links TRBV19 with TRBJ2-2, with TRBD1 as a possible D gene (6 bases). V lost 2 bases and J lost 8, with 9 bases in between. The CDR3 sequence is 13 residues long. Germline lookup yields CDR1 LNHDA and CDR2 SQIVND (reference sequence). The chain's CDR3 is CASSIQGRGELFF. The CDR3 nucleotides are TGTGCCAGTAGTATACAGGGGCGGGGGGAGCTGTTTTTT.

Only one count was recorded for this clone. V is TRBV5-1 and J is TRBJ2-5, with 12 nucleotides matching TRBD1. CDR1 is SGHRS, CDR2 YFSETQ, per germline. The junction had 6 bases not matched to a gene; V was cut back by 4 bases and J by 5 bases. This CDR3 is 15 amino acids long. DNA of the CDR3: TGCGCCAGCAGCATGGGACAGGGGGCGGGGGAGACCCAGTACTTC. This encodes CASSMGQGAGETQYF. The full variable domain, its missing parts supplied by reference TRBV5-1 and TRBJ2-5, is KAGVTQTPRYLIKTRGQQVTLSCSPISGHRSVSWYQQTPGQGLQFLFEYFSETQRNKGNFPGRFSGRQFSNSRSEMNVSTLELGDSALYLCASSMGQGAGETQYFGPGTRLLVL.

This clone was observed a single time. This chain connects TRBV7-9 to TRBJ2-1; 14 bases line up with TRBD2. Germline V gene data show CDR1 as SEHNR and CDR2 as FQNEAQ (reference sequence). With 6 bases clipped from V and 8 bases from J, the junction kept 6 bases outside the gene matches. This CDR3 comprises 15 residues. CDR3 in amino acids: CASRSTSGRVDEQFF. The CDR3 nucleotides read TGTGCCAGCAGATCGACTAGCGGGAGGGTTGATGAGCAGTTCTTC.

This rearrangement joins TRBV4-1 to TRBJ2-3; 7 bases match TRBD2. The CDR3 runs 16 residues. Germline V gene data show CDR1 as MGHRA and CDR2 as YSYEKL. V lost 0 bases, J lost 0 bases, and 3 bases stayed unmatched. CDR3 residues: CASSQERRGSTDTQYF. The CDR3 coding sequence is TGCGCCAGCAGCCAAGAGCGGCGGGGGAGCACAGATACGCAGTATTTT.

V is TRBV6-2 or TRBV6-3 and J is TRBJ2-7; no firm D call. The CDR3 has 14 amino acids. V gave up 2 bases and J gave up 0 bases, with 8 bases separating them. The germline gives CDR1 MNHEY, CDR2 SVGEGT. For the CDR3, the DNA is TGTGCCAGCAGTTACGTAGGAGTCTCCTACGAGCAGTACTTC. This encodes CASSYVGVSYEQYF.

V usage is TRBV12-5 and J usage is TRBJ2-2; D perhaps matches TRBD2 (5 bases). With 2 bases removed from V and 7 bases from J, the gap between germline ends came to 8 bases. The CDR3 runs to 13 residues. Per the germline V gene, CDR1 is LGHNT and CDR2 is FRNRAP. In DNA form, the CDR3 reads TGTGCTAGTGGTTTGCCCCGGGGCGGGGAGCTGTTTTTT. Protein sequence: CASGLPRGGELFF.